The clone carrying this TCR beta chain was observed a handful of times. What it binds is unknown. Busulfan-fludarabine conditioning, marrow transplant, and cyclophosphamide on days +3 and +4 were administered. These data belong to a study of T cells after posttransplantation cyclophosphamide. The CDR3 is made up of 14 amino acids. V was shortened by 0 bases and J by 4 bases, with 9 bases between the two germline ends. The germline V gene has CDR1 SGHDN and CDR2 FVKESK. Broader study findings: Blood and skin or GI T cell repertoires showed limited TRB overlap. Donor-recipient repertoire similarity was low at 1-2 months, rising over year one. TRB clonality was highly associated with recipient CMV seropositivity and reactivation.

Some clones are missing from TCRdb's copy, which holds only in-frame ones; the method was immunoSEQ multiplex PCR. Of roughly 20,000 clones detected, 70% to 85% appear once; the ten largest clones hold roughly 27%. This chain joins TRBV14 and TRBJ1-1; D is undetermined. Here the sequenced sample was PBMCs, taken after an allogeneic stem cell transplant with post-transplant cyclophosphamide. This TCR was recovered from a male patient in his 30s who received an allogeneic stem cell transplant from a related donor, was CMV-positive, and had acute GVHD only. Some T cells may possibly be graft donor cells. This chain's CDR3 is CASSQEGRSTEAFF. CDR3 in DNA: TGTGCCAGCAGCCAAGAGGGCAGGTCCACTGAAGCTTTCTTT.